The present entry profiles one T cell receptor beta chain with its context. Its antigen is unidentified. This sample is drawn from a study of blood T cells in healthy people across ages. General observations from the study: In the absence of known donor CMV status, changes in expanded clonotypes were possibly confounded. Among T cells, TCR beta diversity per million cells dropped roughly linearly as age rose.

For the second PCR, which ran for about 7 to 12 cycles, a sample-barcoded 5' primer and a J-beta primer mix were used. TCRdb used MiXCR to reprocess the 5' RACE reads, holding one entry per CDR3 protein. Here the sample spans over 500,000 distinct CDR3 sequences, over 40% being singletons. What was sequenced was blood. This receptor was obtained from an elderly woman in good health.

The DNA for the CDR3 is TGTGCCAGCAGCCATCCTGGTGGCGGGGGTACGACCGGGGAGCTGTTTTTT. This codes for CASSHPGGGGTTGELFF. V is TRBV12-3 or TRBV12-4 and J is TRBJ2-2; 7 bases are shared with TRBD2. The CDR3 spans 17 residues. The J segment lost 5 bases and the V segment lost 6 bases, leaving 15 bases of the junction unmatched.